Ten or more counts support the clone carrying this T cell receptor beta chain. These data come from a study of metastatic and nonmetastatic thyroid tumors. Background on the study: Across peripheral blood and tumor or nodule tissue samples taken from malignant and benign thyroid patients, the repertoires were compared with one another.

TCRdb re-called the PCR reads through MiXCR. In the table there are around 53,000 clones, roughly 22% of which are singletons. All patients were treatment-naive before thyroid surgery. The receptor was derived from a female donor with papillary thyroid cancer or a benign thyroid nodule (not recorded which). Some clones in this sample may be carry-over from other donors' samples. The sequenced material came from blood.

In nucleotides, the CDR3 is TGTGCCAGCAGTGTAGGACAGCTAGCCAAAAACATTCAGTACTTC. Protein: CASSVGQLAKNIQYF. The V gene is TRBV27, the J gene TRBJ2-4; perhaps TRBD1 as D (6 bases). Trimming took off 5 bases at V and 0 bases at J, with 11 bases between the two ends. Germline CDR1 MNHEY, CDR2 SMNVEV (reference sequence). The CDR3 is made up of 15 amino acids.